These T cell receptor beta chains were read from a single sample in a study of blood T cell repertoires in COVID-19. Data came from immunoSEQ multiplex PCR; TCRdb stores just in-frame clones and leaves some out. The sample has around 100,000 clones; around nine tenths are singletons. Source material: peripheral blood. The receptors derive from a man aged 35 to 55 with acute or convalescent COVID-19. The CDR3 runs from the conserved cysteine through the conserved F or W. The D gene is left open where the match is weak. Expanded clones are given a class, and other clones once, few, many or no size at all.

TRBD1 | TRBJ1-2 | - | TRBV5-1 | TGCGCCAGCAGCACGACAGGGCAGGAAGGCTACACCTTC | CASSTTGQEGYTF
- | TRBJ2-2 | - | TRBV18 | TGTGCCAGCTCACCAGACAAGATCGGGGAGCTGTTTTTT | CASSPDKIGELFF
- | TRBJ2-3 | - | TRBV5-5 | TGTGCCAGCAGCTTTGAGTTTTCGGGAGCGCAGTATTTT | CASSFEFSGAQYF
- | TRBJ2-6 | - | TRBV3-1/TRBV3-2 | TGTGCCAGCAGCCAAGATCGGGACTCTGGGGCCAACGTCCTGACTTTC | CASSQDRDSGANVLTF
- | TRBJ2-1 | - | TRBV5-4 | TGTGCCAGCAGCCCACCCCCCGGAGAACACTCCTACAATGAGCAGTTCTTC | CASSPPPGEHSYNEQFF
- | TRBJ2-7 | few | TRBV11-3 | TGTGCCAGCAGCCCAGGCGGGACAGCCGACTACGAGCAGTACTTC | CASSPGGTADYEQYF
- | TRBJ1-6 | - | TRBV6-2/TRBV6-3 | TGTGCCAGCAGCCCGGGGACTCTATACCTCCACTTT | CASSPGTLYLHF
TRBD1 | TRBJ1-5 | few | TRBV19 | TGTGCCAGTAGTATCCGACAGGGTGTTGCTCAGCCCCAGCATTTT | CASSIRQGVAQPQHF
TRBD1 | TRBJ1-2 | - | TRBV30 | TGTGCCTGGGGGCAGGGGGATGGCTACACCTTC | CAWGQGDGYTF
- | TRBJ1-1 | few | TRBV5-1 | TGCGCCAGCAGCTTGGCCCAGGGGAACACTGAAGCTTTCTTT | CASSLAQGNTEAFF
- | TRBJ1-1 | few | TRBV5-1 | TGCGCCAGCAGCTTGGGGGTCAGGGGCACTGAAGCTTTCTTT | CASSLGVRGTEAFF
- | TRBJ2-5 | - | TRBV12-3/TRBV12-4 | TGTGCCAGCAGTTTAGCGGGGCGCGAGACCCAGTACTTC | CASSLAGRETQYF
TRBD2 | TRBJ2-1 | - | TRBV6-2/TRBV6-3 | TGTGCCAGCAGTTACGCGAGCGGGAGGTATTACAATGAGCAGTTCTTC | CASSYASGRYYNEQFF
TRBD2 | TRBJ2-1 | once | TRBV9 | TGTGCCAGCAGCGCCCAGGGACTAGCGGGAGGAGATGAGCAGTTCTTC | CASSAQGLAGGDEQFF
TRBD2 | TRBJ2-7 | - | TRBV5-4 | TGTGCCAGCAGCCCCGCCTTTGGCGGGAGGACCGAGCAGTACTTC | CASSPAFGGRTEQYF
- | TRBJ1-2 | - | TRBV21-1 | TGTGCCAGCAGCAAAGGATGGTCTCTTGGTCGGCGGGGGCCTAACTATGGCTACACCTTC | CASSKGWSLGRRGPNYGYTF
- | TRBJ2-1 | - | TRBV4-2 | TGTGCCAGCAGCCTTACTAGCGCAGGGGTGGATGAGCAGTTCTTC | CASSLTSAGVDEQFF
- | TRBJ1-1 | - | TRBV30 | TGTGCCTGGAGTCTTCCAGGGCTGCGAATGAACACTGAAGCTTTCTTT | CAWSLPGLRMNTEAFF
- | TRBJ2-5 | - | TRBV19 | TGTGCCAGTAGTTCGGGGACACATCCGCGGGAGACCCAGTACTTC | CASSSGTHPRETQYF
- | TRBJ2-1 | - | TRBV6-2/TRBV6-3 | TGTGCCAGCAGTTACTCGAGAGGTGAGCAGTTCTTC | CASSYSRGEQFF
- | TRBJ2-1 | once | TRBV12-3/TRBV12-4 | TGTGCCAGCAGTATCCCCCCGGGGGATGAGCAGTTCTTC | CASSIPPGDEQFF
TRBD1 | TRBJ1-5 | - | TRBV19 | TGTGCCAGTAGCGGGACAGGTGGGTATCAGCCCCAGCATTTT | CASSGTGGYQPQHF
- | TRBJ1-5 | - | TRBV6-5 | TGTGCCAGCAGGCGAGACAGCTATAGCAATCAGCCCCAGCATTTT | CASRRDSYSNQPQHF
TRBD1 | TRBJ2-6 | once | TRBV10-3 | TGTGCCATCAGCCTCGATTCAGGGGGAACCTCTGGGGCCAACGTCCTGACTTTC | CAISLDSGGTSGANVLTF
- | TRBJ2-3 | once | TRBV3-1/TRBV3-2 | TGTGCCAGCAGCCTCCCAGGGATGGCAGATACGCAGTATTTT | CASSLPGMADTQYF
TRBD2 | TRBJ2-4 | - | TRBV6-4 | TGTGCCAGCAGTGACCCCAGCGGGGGCCCTCAAAACATTCAGTACTTC | CASSDPSGGPQNIQYF
- | TRBJ2-6 | - | TRBV2 | TGTGCCAGCATCCCCAACACTGGGGCCAACGTCCTGACTTTC | CASIPNTGANVLTF
TRBD2 | TRBJ2-7 | - | TRBV5-1 | TGCGCCAGCAGCTTGACCCCTAGCGGGAGGGCCTACGAGCAGTACTTC | CASSLTPSGRAYEQYF